A single sample is the source of the 14 T cell receptor beta chains below, sequenced in a study of T cell clonality in common variable immunodeficiency. Sequencing was performed with immunoSEQ multiplex PCR; in TCRdb, only in-frame clones are kept and a portion is missing. The specimen gives about 35,000 clones without singletons; the ten biggest hold 2.5% to 3.5%. Sequenced material: peripheral blood mononuclear cells. The receptors here all came from a person between 18 and 75 years old in good health.

This clone came up many times. The CDR3 extends 3 residues past the end of the read, so its final part is completed from the germline J gene. V is TRBV7-9 and J is TRBJ1-5; TRBD1 aligns across 7 bases. J lost 7 bases, V lost 5 bases, and 8 bases had no gene match. Germline-derived CDR1 and CDR2 are SEHNR and FQNEAQ (reference sequence). The CDR3 is made up of 14 amino acids. The CDR3 DNA, read in part, is TGTGCCAGCAGCCTCGACAGGGTGGGACAGCCC. It specifies CASSLDRVGQP. From start to end, the CDR3 is CASSLDRVGQPQHF.

This clone was observed at least ten times. It may be a read error: a sequence one base away is much more abundant. At the DNA level, this CDR3 is encoded by other sequences in the same sample as well. Partial CDR3 DNA: TGTGCCAGCAGCTCACAAGAGACC. It specifies CASSSQET. The full CDR3 protein is CASSSQETQYF. The rearrangement links TRBV5-5 to TRBJ2-5; D remains ambiguous. From the germline J gene comes the end of the CDR3, since the read stops 3 residues before it. V lost 3 bases and J 2 bases, leaving 2 bases between the germline ends. Germline CDR1 SGHKS, CDR2 YYEKEE (reference sequence). This CDR3 has 11 amino acids.

This clone was observed at least ten times. Germline is not matched at one junction end, which may reflect a read error. The CDR3 is cut off 3 residues early in the read; its end comes from the germline J gene. The rearrangement uses TRBV16 and TRBJ1-2; D gene uncertain. Germline V CDR1 and CDR2: KGHSY, FQNENV. The CDR3 runs 13 residues. CDR3 sequence: CASSPGKNSGYTF. CDR3 DNA, as far as it was read: TGTGCCAGCAGCCCGGGGAAAAACTCTGGC.

This clone was found many times. Read sequence stops 3 residues before the CDR3 end, and the germline J gene provides the missing end. The chain links TRBV5-1 to TRBJ2-1; 7 nucleotides align to TRBD1. The CDR3 spans 14 residues. Germline V gene sequence: CDR1 SGHRS, CDR2 YFSETQ. V was pared by 3 bases and J by 8 bases, with 8 bases of the junction left unmatched. The CDR3 sequence: CASSSFDRVDEQFF. The DNA read from the CDR3 is TGCGCCAGCAGCTCCTTCGACAGGGTCGATGAG.

This clone was found many times. The CDR3 extends 3 residues past the end of the read, so its final part is completed from the germline J gene. The chain links TRBV7-2 to TRBJ1-4; D is uncertain. The CDR3 covers 15 residues. V was trimmed by 6 bases and J by 0 bases, leaving 11 bases between them. The germline gives CDR1 SGHTA, CDR2 FQGNSA. The CDR3 is CASSLDGATNEKLFF. The CDR3 DNA, read in part, is TGTGCCAGCAGTTTGGACGGGGCAACTAATGAAAAA.

The sample holds many counts of this clone. A much larger clonotype is one base distant, so this may be a read error. The CDR3 end is not reached by the read, which stops 3 residues before it; the germline J gene fills it in. The chain joins TRBV20-1 to TRBJ2-5; 8 bases are a match to TRBD2. V gave up 0 bases and J gave up 4 bases; unmatched junction bases: 1. CDR3 size: 13 residues. The V gene's germline CDR1 is DFQATT and CDR2 SNEGSKA (reference sequence). The sequenced CDR3 bases are TGCAGTGCTAGAGATGCGGGAGGAGAGACC. Residues: CSARDAGGET. The entire CDR3 is CSARDAGGETQYF.

In its sample, this clone was seen many times. The CDR3 loop reads CASGQLNEQYF. The part of the CDR3 DNA that was read is TGTGCCAGCGGGCAGCTCAACGAG. This sequence joins TRBV14 and TRBJ2-7; D remains ambiguous. From the germline J gene comes the end of the CDR3, since the read stops 3 residues before it. CDR1 and CDR2 from the germline V gene are SGHDN and FVKESK. This CDR3 is built from 11 residues. Between the trimmed V and J ends, which lost 8 bases and 5 bases, there was a span of 10 bases.

This clone was detected ten times or more. Read coverage stops 3 residues before the CDR3 terminus; the germline J gene supplies the remainder. V usage is TRBV6-2 or TRBV6-3 and J usage is TRBJ2-2; the match to TRBD2 covers 8 bases. After removal of 5 bases from V and 3 bases from J, the junction contained 8 bases not matched to a gene. CDR3 length: 16 amino acids. Germline V lookup: CDR1 MNHEY, CDR2 SVGEGT. The CDR3: CASSLESGSYTGELFF. The CDR3 bases that were read are TGTGCCAGCAGTCTCGAAAGCGGGAGTTACACCGGGGAG.

This clone has only a few counts. A read error may produce the germline difference seen at one junction end. The CDR3 sequence is CNARGPGVGYEQYF. Incomplete CDR3 DNA: TGCAATGCTAGAGGTCCGGGGGTGGGCTACGAG. The chain couples TRBV20-1 to TRBJ2-7; the D gene is possibly TRBD2 (6 bases). The CDR3 end is not reached by the read, which stops 3 residues before it; the germline J gene fills it in. CDR3 length equals 14 residues. CDR1 and CDR2 from the germline V gene are DFQATT and SNEGSKA (reference sequence).

This clone was observed many times. The read is 3 residues too short to cover the CDR3 end, so that end is filled in from the germline J gene. The chain joins TRBV19 to TRBJ2-7; 10 nucleotides align to TRBD2. Germline trimming cut 8 bases from V and 1 base from J; bases unmatched to any gene: 5. Germline CDR1 and CDR2: LNHDA and SQIVND (reference sequence). This CDR3 is built from 14 residues. The part of the CDR3 DNA that was read is TGTGCCAGTCGAGGACTAGCGGATTCCTACGAG. It translates to CASRGLADSYE. The CDR3 in full is CASRGLADSYEQYF.

This clone was observed many times. The CDR3 end falls 3 residues outside the read, so it is completed with the germline J gene. This sequence joins TRBV20-1 and TRBJ2-1, with 7 nucleotides matching TRBD1. This CDR3 comprises 16 residues. Per germline, CDR1 DFQATT and CDR2 SNEGSKA (reference sequence). With V trimmed by 6 bases and J by 0 bases, 11 bases remained unmatched. Incomplete CDR3 DNA: TGCAGTGCCAATGAAGTGACAGGGATCTCCTACAATGAG. Translated, it gives CSANEVTGISYNE. The whole CDR3 protein is CSANEVTGISYNEQFF.

This clone came up a few times. The read gets to within 3 residues of the CDR3 end, and the germline J gene fills in the rest. V usage is TRBV14 and J usage is TRBJ2-5, with 13 positions matching TRBD2. Trimming took 3 bases from V and 5 from J; bases not matched to a gene: 9. This CDR3 comprises 17 residues. Germline-derived CDR1 and CDR2 are SGHDN and FVKESK. The covered CDR3 bases are TGTGCCAGCAGCCACCCGGGACTAGCGGGATGGATGGAGACC. This gives the protein CASSHPGLAGWMET. The whole CDR3 protein reads CASSHPGLAGWMETQYF.

This clone was found many times. Read data end 3 residues before the CDR3 end; the end is taken from the germline J gene. The V call is TRBV13, the J call TRBJ2-1, with 8 bases identical to TRBD1. The germline CDR1 and CDR2 sequences are PRHDT and FYEKMQ (reference sequence). V shed 5 bases and J 3 bases; nucleotides not matched to a gene: 12. The CDR3 is made up of 17 amino acids. The sequenced part of the CDR3 DNA is TGTGCCAGCAGCCCGATCCCTGGGACAGGACTCTACAATGAG. Translating gives CASSPIPGTGLYNE. The whole CDR3 region reads CASSPIPGTGLYNEQFF.

This clone showed up many times. The CDR3 end is not reached by the read, which stops 3 residues before it; the germline J gene fills it in. The gene calls are TRBV4-1 and TRBJ2-5; 7 nucleotides line up with TRBD1. Germline lookup yields CDR1 MGHRA and CDR2 YSYEKL. V lost 5 bases, J lost 3 bases, and 12 bases stayed unmatched. The CDR3 runs to 16 residues. CDR3 DNA, as far as it was read: TGCGCCAGCAGCTCTACCTTTAGGGGGCTCAAAGAGACC. This sequence encodes CASSSTFRGLKET. The entire CDR3 protein is CASSSTFRGLKETQYF.